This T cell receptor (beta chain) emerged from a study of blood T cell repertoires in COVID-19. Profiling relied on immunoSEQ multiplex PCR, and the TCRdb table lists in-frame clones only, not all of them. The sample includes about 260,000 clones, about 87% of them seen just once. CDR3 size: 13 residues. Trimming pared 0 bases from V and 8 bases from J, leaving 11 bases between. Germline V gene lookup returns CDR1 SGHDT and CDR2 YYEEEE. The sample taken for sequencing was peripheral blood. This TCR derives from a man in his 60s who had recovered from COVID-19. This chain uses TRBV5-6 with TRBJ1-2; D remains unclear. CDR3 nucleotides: TGTGCCAGCAGCTTGGGTATCCTTAGCGGCTACACCTTC. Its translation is CASSLGILSGYTF.